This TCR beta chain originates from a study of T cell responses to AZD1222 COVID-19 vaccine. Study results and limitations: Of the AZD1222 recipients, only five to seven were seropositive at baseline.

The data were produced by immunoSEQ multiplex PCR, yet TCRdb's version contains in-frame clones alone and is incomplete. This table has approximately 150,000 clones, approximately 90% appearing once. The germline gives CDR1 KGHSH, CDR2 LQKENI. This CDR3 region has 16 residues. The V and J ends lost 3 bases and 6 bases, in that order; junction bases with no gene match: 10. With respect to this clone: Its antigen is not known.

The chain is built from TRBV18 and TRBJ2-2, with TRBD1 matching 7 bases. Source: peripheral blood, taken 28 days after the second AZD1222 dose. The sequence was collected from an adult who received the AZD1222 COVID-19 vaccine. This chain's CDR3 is CASSPRTGARAGELFF. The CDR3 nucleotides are TGTGCCAGCTCACCGCGCACAGGGGCCCGGGCCGGGGAGCTGTTTTTT.